The 21 T cell receptor beta chains reported below all come from one sample, sequenced in a study of blood T cells in healthy people across ages. Primed by a sample-barcoded 5' primer and a J-beta primer mix, a second PCR proceeded for about 7 to 12 cycles. TCRdb used MiXCR to reprocess the 5' RACE reads, holding one entry per CDR3 protein. The sample includes about 620,000 distinct CDR3 sequences, about 50% of them seen just once. The material sequenced was blood. Receptor source: an elderly woman in good health.

A few counts support this clonotype. The rearrangement uses TRBV7-2 and TRBJ1-1; a possible D gene is TRBD1 (5 bases). This CDR3 has 14 residues. The V end lost 4 bases, the J end lost 5 bases, and 14 bases lay between the germline ends. Germline CDR1 is SGHTA and CDR2 is FQGNSA. For the CDR3, the DNA is TGTGCCAGCAGCTACCACTTGGGGGGAACTGAAGCTTTCTTT. It translates to CASSYHLGGTEAFF.

The chain links TRBV7-6 to TRBJ2-2; D perhaps matches TRBD1 (5 bases). Per germline, CDR1 SGHVS and CDR2 FNYEAQ. The V end was cut by 4 bases, the J end by 3 bases, with 12 bases between. The length of the CDR3 is 15 residues. The CDR3 region is CASSSTSGYTGELFF. The CDR3 DNA is TGTGCCAGCAGCTCGACTTCAGGGTACACCGGGGAGCTGTTTTTT.

CDR3 sequence: CSARANSRGYF. The CDR3 DNA sequence: TGCAGTGCTAGAGCAAACAGCCGGGGGTATTTT. The V and J genes are TRBV20-1 and TRBJ2-3, with D tentatively TRBD2 (5 bases). This CDR3 comprises 11 residues. Trimming left V 1 base short and J 14 bases short, with 13 bases between. Per germline, CDR1 DFQATT and CDR2 SNEGSKA (reference sequence).

Comment on this clonotype: One base away lies a much larger clone, so this may be a sequencing read error. The V and J genes are TRBV9 and TRBJ2-1; 8 bases map to TRBD1. With 6 bases clipped from V and 1 base from J, the junction kept 6 bases outside the gene matches. Germline V CDR1 and CDR2: SGDLS, YYNGEE. This CDR3 has 15 residues. CDR3 coding DNA: TGTGCCAGCAACGCACGGACAGGGTCCTACAATGAGCAGTTCTTC. Translation: CASNARTGSYNEQFF.

The CDR3 region is CASDTGTDYNEQFF. The CDR3 nucleotides read TGTGCCAGCGACACCGGGACGGATTACAATGAGCAGTTCTTC. The V and J genes are TRBV10-3 and TRBJ2-1, with D possibly being TRBD1 or TRBD2 (5 bases each). Germline V lookup: CDR1 ENHRY, CDR2 SYGVKD. Trimming took 10 bases from V and 4 from J, leaving 17 bases between them. The CDR3 totals 14 residues.

This clonotype was recorded a few times. V gene TRBV20-1 combines with J gene TRBJ1-6; 8 bases agree with TRBD1. In germline, CDR1 is DFQATT, CDR2 SNEGSKA (reference sequence). This CDR3 is built from 15 residues. Trimming took 0 bases from V and 7 from J; bases not matched to a gene: 5. The CDR3 protein is CSARDNRGINSPLHF. The CDR3 coding sequence is TGCAGTGCTAGAGATAACAGGGGGATCAATTCACCCCTCCACTTT.

A word on this clonotype: One end of the junction fails to match germline, which may point to a read error. This chain links TRBV20-1 with TRBJ1-4; tentatively, D is TRBD1 (6 bases). The CDR3 runs 14 residues. Germline CDR1 DFQATT, CDR2 SNEGSKA (reference sequence). The CDR3 DNA follows: TGCAGTGCTAGTGGGTGGGGGGCTAATGGAAAACTGTTTTTT. As protein: CSASGWGANGKLFF.

The V and J genes are TRBV2 and TRBJ2-7; the match to TRBD2 covers 11 bases. This CDR3 has 16 amino acids. Trimming took 3 bases from V and 3 from J; bases not matched to a gene: 7. Germline V CDR1 and CDR2: SNHLY, FYNNEI. The CDR3 sequence: CASSEERLAGYYEQYF. Written as DNA, the CDR3 is TGTGCCAGCAGTGAGGAACGACTAGCGGGGTACTACGAGCAGTACTTC.

The gene calls are TRBV5-1 and TRBJ2-5, with D unresolved. Germline V CDR1 and CDR2: SGHRS, YFSETQ. Trimming stripped 2 bases from V and 3 bases from J, with 11 bases between. The CDR3 loop spans 14 amino acids. The CDR3 reads CASSFQLGEETQYF. In DNA, the CDR3 is TGCGCCAGCAGCTTTCAGTTAGGAGAAGAGACCCAGTACTTC.

About this clonotype: This could be a read error, since a much larger clone is one nucleotide away. The chain combines TRBV25-1 with TRBJ2-5; D gene uncertain. V was pared by 4 bases and J by 1 base, with 10 bases between. The CDR3 is 14 amino acids. Germline CDR1 reads MGHDK; CDR2 reads SYGVNS. The CDR3 region is CASSGRGVQETQYF. In DNA, the CDR3 is TGTGCCAGCAGTGGACGAGGAGTCCAAGAGACCCAGTACTTC.

This clonotype has more than one count but fewer than ten. The V call is TRBV25-1, the J call TRBJ1-2; 9 bases agree with TRBD1. Germline V gene lookup returns CDR1 MGHDK and CDR2 SYGVNS. This CDR3 comprises 13 residues. The V and J ends lost 3 bases and 4 bases, in that order; junction bases with no gene match: 0. The CDR3 sequence is CASSEGQGYGYTF. CDR3 coding DNA: TGTGCCAGCAGTGAGGGACAGGGCTATGGCTACACCTTC.

This sequence joins TRBV13 and TRBJ1-2, with 7 bases aligning to TRBD1. J was trimmed by 8 bases and V by 0 bases; bases with no gene match: 12. The CDR3 runs 16 residues. The germline V gene encodes CDR1 PRHDT and CDR2 FYEKMQ (reference sequence). The DNA of the CDR3 is TGTGCCAGCAGCTTAGGCCGTAGGGGGCGCTTCGGCGGCTACACCTTC. This sequence encodes CASSLGRRGRFGGYTF. Full variable domain (outside the CDR3, taken from reference TRBV13 and TRBJ1-2): AAGVIQSPRHLIKEKRETATLKCYPIPRHDTVYWYQQGPGQDPQFLISFYEKMQSDKGSIPDRFSAQQFSDYHSELNMSSLELGDSALYFCASSLGRRGRFGGYTFGSGTRLTVV.

This clonotype was recorded a few times. J is TRBJ1-6 and V is TRBV28; D is possibly TRBD1 (6 bases). CDR3 length: 14 residues. Germline V gives CDR1 MDHEN, CDR2 SYDVKM. Trimming stripped 2 bases from V and 9 bases from J, with 11 bases between. CDR3 protein: CASSLGGVGSPLHF. CDR3 nucleotide sequence: TGTGCCAGCAGTTTAGGGGGCGTAGGTTCACCCCTCCACTTT.

For this clonotype: This may stem from a read error, because a much larger clone lies one nucleotide away. CDR3 in DNA: TGTGCCATCGGCACAGGGTGGGAAGAGACCCAGTACTTC. It is translated as CAIGTGWEETQYF. The chain is built from TRBV10-3 and TRBJ2-5, with D possibly TRBD1 on 6 matching bases. Looked up from germline, CDR1 is ENHRY and CDR2 is SYGVKD. Trimming removed 8 bases at V and 3 bases at J, with 13 bases between. This CDR3 contains 13 residues.

This clonotype has just a few counts. The CDR3 DNA is TGTGCCAGCAGCTTAGACCGAGGGCTGGGTAGGTACAATGAGCAGTTCTTC. It translates to CASSLDRGLGRYNEQFF. The chain carries TRBV11-2 and TRBJ2-1; D perhaps matches TRBD2 (5 bases). Trimming took 0 bases from V and 4 from J, leaving 16 bases between them. This CDR3 is 17 amino acids long. Germline lookup yields CDR1 SGHAT and CDR2 FQNNGV.

V usage is TRBV12-3 or TRBV12-4 and J usage is TRBJ2-7; unclear D gene. The J call is doubtful: the DNA matches TRBJ2-5 better. CDR3 length: 14 residues. The CDR3 protein is CASSLVLEGETQYF. In nucleotides, the CDR3 is TGTGCCAGCAGTTTGGTCTTGGAAGGCGAGACCCAGTACTTC.

The genes are TRBV15 and TRBJ1-2; D is unresolved. Germline V gives CDR1 LNHNV, CDR2 YYDKDF (reference sequence). The length of the CDR3 is 15 residues. Between the trimmed V and J ends, which lost 0 bases and 4 bases, there was a span of 12 bases. The CDR3 DNA follows: TGTGCCACCAGCAGAGATGACACAAACCCCTATGGCTACACCTTC. This sequence encodes CATSRDDTNPYGYTF.

As to this clonotype: A read error is possible here, since a much larger clone lies one base away. CDR3 nucleotides: TGCAGCGTTGCCCAGATCCGGGGCAATGAGCGGTTCTTC. The encoded protein is CSVAQIRGNERFF. V is TRBV29-1 and J is TRBJ2-1; D is tentatively TRBD1 or TRBD2 (5 bases each). Germline CDR1 SQVTM, CDR2 ANQGSEA. The CDR3 is 13 residues long.

This sequence joins TRBV20-1 and TRBJ2-1, with 9 bases identical to TRBD2. The CDR3 spans 16 residues. Per the germline V gene, CDR1 is DFQATT and CDR2 is SNEGSKA (reference sequence). Trimming took 2 bases from V and 6 from J; bases not matched to a gene: 11. For the CDR3, the DNA is TGCAGTGCTAGATCCGCGGGAGGGCTTCGGGGCAATGAGCAGTTCTTC. Protein: CSARSAGGLRGNEQFF.

There are many counts of this clonotype. The rearrangement uses TRBV10-3 and TRBJ2-3, with D unclear. Looked up from germline, CDR1 is ENHRY and CDR2 is SYGVKD. The CDR3 has 14 residues. V gave up 4 bases and J gave up 0 bases, with 8 bases separating them. CDR3 loop: CAISGWGSTDTQYF. The CDR3 nucleotides read TGTGCCATCAGTGGGTGGGGTAGCACAGATACGCAGTATTTT.

A note on this clonotype: A single base separates this from a much larger clone, so it may be a read error. This chain connects TRBV5-1 to TRBJ1-2, with a possible D match to TRBD1 (6 bases). The CDR3 runs to 15 residues. Per germline, CDR1 SGHRS and CDR2 YFSETQ. CDR3 sequence (DNA): TGCGCCAGCAGCCTGCTACCGGGACACCGCTATGGCCACACCTTC. Translating it yields CASSLLPGHRYGHTF.